Below, 20 T cell receptor beta chains from the same sample are listed, as sequenced in a study of human T cells and chemical hapten exposure. Time point meaning: pre-sensitization, week 0. Treatment in this sample: therapeutic diphenylcyclopropenone sensitization with weekly scalp DPC. MiXCR, applied by TCRdb to the RACE reads, yields one record per CDR3 protein. This sample has 300,000 to 450,000 distinct CDR3 sequences, with approximately 5.1% found just once. Sequencing used whole blood, obtained in connection with sensitization to the hapten diphenylcyclopropenone (DPC). The receptors originated from a woman between 45 and 65 years old with alopecia areata. Some clones in this sample may be carry-over from other donors' samples.

This clonotype was seen many times. The V call is TRBV7-2, the J call TRBJ1-2, with no clear D. The V end lost 5 bases, the J end lost 0 bases, and 7 bases lay between the germline ends. This CDR3 contains 13 residues. CDR1 SGHTA and CDR2 FQGNSA come from the germline V gene. The CDR3 sequence is CASSPDPNYGYTF. Here the CDR3 DNA reads TGTGCCAGCAGCCCCGACCCTAACTATGGCTACACCTTC.

The table lists this clonotype with many counts. The rearrangement uses TRBV4-3 and TRBJ2-4; D is uncertain. V lost 0 bases and J lost 10, with 13 bases in between. Germline values: CDR1 LGHNA, CDR2 YSLEER. The CDR3 covers 14 residues. The CDR3 spells CASSQDHEAPIQYF. CDR3 in DNA: TGCGCCAGCAGCCAAGATCATGAAGCCCCTATTCAGTACTTC.

The genes are TRBV2 and TRBJ1-2, with D hard to call. The CDR3 spans 13 residues. The V and J ends lost 3 bases and 8 bases respectively, with 13 bases between them. In germline, CDR1 is SNHLY, CDR2 FYNNEI. In nucleotides, the CDR3 is TGTGCCAGCAGTGATGCGAGGGCGCGAGGCTACACCTTC. Protein product: CASSDARARGYTF.

This clonotype was observed a few times. The chain combines TRBV6-6 with TRBJ1-4, with no clear D. V gave up 6 bases and J gave up 0 bases, with 8 bases separating them. The CDR3 is made up of 14 amino acids. Looked up from germline, CDR1 is MNHNY and CDR2 is SVGAGI (reference sequence). The CDR3 region is CASSGIATNEKLFF. CDR3 DNA sequence: TGTGCCAGCAGCGGAATTGCAACTAATGAAAAACTGTTTTTT.

V gene TRBV6-5 combines with J gene TRBJ1-3; 7 nucleotides match TRBD1. The ends lost 5 bases at V and 4 bases at J; junction bases unmatched: 2. The CDR3 contains 13 residues. CDR1 is MNHEY, CDR2 SVGAGI, per germline. CDR3 region: CASSNRGGNTIYF. Here the CDR3 DNA reads TGTGCCAGCAGTAACAGGGGAGGAAACACCATATATTTT.

CDR3 loop: CASSPTGTVIYEQYF. Here the CDR3 DNA reads TGTGCCAGCAGCCCAACCGGGACAGTTATCTACGAGCAGTACTTC. The chain recombines TRBV6-5 with TRBJ2-7, with 7 bases aligning to TRBD1. The trim removed 6 bases at V and 3 bases at J, leaving 11 bases unmatched. Germline V CDR1 and CDR2: MNHEY, SVGAGI. This CDR3 is 15 amino acids long.

This clonotype was observed at least ten times. V gene TRBV12-3 or TRBV12-4 combines with J gene TRBJ2-1; tentatively, D is TRBD1 or TRBD2 (7 bases each). The germline V and J ends were trimmed by 5 bases and 4 bases, with 15 bases remaining between them. The CDR3 is 15 residues long. CDR3: CASSGTGEGYNEQFF. CDR3 bases: TGTGCCAGCAGTGGAACAGGGGAGGGGTACAATGAGCAGTTCTTC.

This clonotype was found a few times. V usage is TRBV4-3 and J usage is TRBJ2-4; D possibly matches TRBD1 or TRBD2 (7 bases each). CDR3 length: 15 amino acids. The V gene lost 4 bases and the J gene lost 4 bases, with 14 bases spanning the gap. Germline-derived CDR1 and CDR2 are LGHNA and YSLEER. The CDR3 DNA sequence: TGCGCCAGCAGCCCGAGCCAGGGGGGGAAAAACATTCAGTACTTC. Protein sequence: CASSPSQGGKNIQYF.

The J gene is TRBJ2-1, the V gene TRBV6-5; TRBD2 agrees at 7 bases. The CDR3 is 14 residues long. J lost 15 bases, V lost 2 bases, and 13 bases had no gene match. Germline assignment: CDR1 MNHEY and CDR2 SVGAGI. The CDR3 bases are TGTGCCAGCAGTTACGACGAGGCCAAGCGGGACGTGTTCTTC. Its protein product is CASSYDEAKRDVFF.

This clonotype was seen a few times. The chain joins TRBV21-1 to TRBJ2-4; TRBD1 is the table's D call, not checked against the DNA. TRBV21-1 is reported as a pseudogene. The CDR3 is 18 amino acids. This CDR3 is CASSNGQGGHLAKNIQYF. CDR3 in DNA: TGTGCCAGCAGCAACGGTCAGGGCGGCCACCTAGCCAAAAACATTCAGTACTTC.

This clonotype was detected ten times or more. CDR3: CSVEDVRRQGAGGANVLTF. The CDR3 nucleotides read TGCAGCGTTGAAGATGTCCGCCGACAGGGGGCAGGTGGGGCCAACGTCCTGACTTTC. This sequence joins TRBV29-1 and TRBJ2-6; 10 bases are a match to TRBD1. Germline CDR1 is SQVTM and CDR2 is ANQGSEA. Germline trimming cut 0 bases from V and 3 bases from J; bases unmatched to any gene: 11. The CDR3 contains 19 residues. The full variable domain, in which reference TRBV29-1 and TRBJ2-6 provide the parts outside the CDR3, is SAVISQKPSRDICQRGTSLTIQCQVDSQVTMMFWYRQQPGQSLTLIATANQGSEATYESGFVIDKFPISRPNLTFSTLTVSNMSPEDSSIYLCSVEDVRRQGAGGANVLTFGAGSRLTVL.

The chain combines TRBV27 with TRBJ2-7; tentative D call: TRBD1 (6 bases). This CDR3 region has 15 residues. Germline V CDR1 and CDR2: MNHEY, SMNVEV (reference sequence). V dropped 0 bases and J dropped 2 bases, with 11 bases sitting between them. CDR3 coding DNA: TGTGCCAGCAGTTTATCGCGGTGGGGGCCCTACGAGCAGTACTTC. It codes for CASSLSRWGPYEQYF.

This clonotype was detected a few times. The rearrangement joins TRBV29-1 to TRBJ2-1; D perhaps matches TRBD1 (8 bases). This CDR3 has 16 amino acids. Germline V gene sequence: CDR1 SQVTM, CDR2 ANQGSEA. Trimming removed 6 bases from V and 4 bases from J, with 22 bases in between. CDR3 protein: CSVVGRGQVFYNEQFF. The CDR3, as DNA: TGCAGCGTCGTAGGGAGGGGACAGGTATTTTACAATGAGCAGTTCTTC.

This clonotype was picked up many times. The rearrangement joins TRBV7-9 to TRBJ2-1, with TRBD2 identical over 7 bases. Germline values: CDR1 SEHNR, CDR2 FQNEAQ (reference sequence). Trimming took 1 base from V and 2 from J; bases not matched to a gene: 2. There are 15 residues in the CDR3. The CDR3 is CASSLVTSAYNEQFF. CDR3 coding DNA: TGTGCCAGCAGCTTAGTCACTAGCGCCTACAATGAGCAGTTCTTC.

The V gene is TRBV15, the J gene TRBJ2-7; D remains unclear. Germline CDR1 is LNHNV and CDR2 is YYDKDF (reference sequence). The CDR3 has 14 residues. Trimming took off 0 bases at V and 0 bases at J, with 6 bases between the two ends. The CDR3 sequence is CATSREGISYEQYF. The DNA of the CDR3 is TGTGCCACCAGCAGAGAGGGGATCTCCTACGAGCAGTACTTC.

The sample holds many counts of this clonotype. This chain connects TRBV20-1 to TRBJ2-1; 7 bases are a match to TRBD1. Germline V CDR1 and CDR2: DFQATT, SNEGSKA (reference sequence). The CDR3 covers 15 residues. J lost 0 bases, V lost 3 bases, and 5 bases had no gene match. The CDR3 sequence: CSASLGQRSYNEQFF. The CDR3 coding sequence is TGCAGTGCTAGCCTGGGACAGCGCTCCTACAATGAGCAGTTCTTC.

The sample holds many counts of this clonotype. The J gene is TRBJ2-3, the V gene TRBV6-2 or TRBV6-3; a weak D match, TRBD2 (5 bases). This CDR3 has 15 residues. V lost 6 bases to trimming and J lost 2 bases, with 15 bases between them. Germline-derived CDR1 and CDR2 are MNHEY and SVGEGT. The CDR3 protein is CASSTPGGFTDTQYF. The CDR3 DNA reads as TGTGCCAGCAGCACCCCAGGAGGTTTCACAGATACGCAGTATTTT.

This clonotype was counted ten times or more. V is TRBV7-8 and J is TRBJ2-2, with 7 positions matching TRBD1. J was trimmed by 1 base and V by 6 bases; bases with no gene match: 5. The CDR3 extends over 15 amino acids. The germline V gene has CDR1 SGHVS and CDR2 FQNEAQ. CDR3 protein: CASREQGLNTGELFF. CDR3 in DNA: TGTGCCAGCAGAGAACAGGGGTTGAACACCGGGGAGCTGTTTTTT.

The rearrangement uses TRBV3-1 and TRBJ1-1; D not resolved. CDR1 and CDR2 from the germline V gene are LGHDT and YNNKEL (reference sequence). CDR3 size: 15 residues. Deletions cut 1 base from V and 4 bases from J, with 13 bases between. The CDR3 coding sequence is TGTGCCAGCAGCCAAGTCGGTGGAGGGAGCACTGAAGCTTTCTTT. Translated: CASSQVGGGSTEAFF.

This clonotype was observed at least ten times. V gene TRBV29-1 combines with J gene TRBJ2-5, with TRBD1 as a possible D gene (5 bases). The length of the CDR3 is 14 residues. Looked up from germline, CDR1 is SQVTM and CDR2 is ANQGSEA. Trimming took off 6 bases at V and 5 bases at J, with 19 bases between the two ends. The chain's CDR3 is CSVEPDTGVETQYF. The DNA for the CDR3 is TGCAGCGTGGAACCGGATACAGGCGTCGAGACCCAGTACTTC.